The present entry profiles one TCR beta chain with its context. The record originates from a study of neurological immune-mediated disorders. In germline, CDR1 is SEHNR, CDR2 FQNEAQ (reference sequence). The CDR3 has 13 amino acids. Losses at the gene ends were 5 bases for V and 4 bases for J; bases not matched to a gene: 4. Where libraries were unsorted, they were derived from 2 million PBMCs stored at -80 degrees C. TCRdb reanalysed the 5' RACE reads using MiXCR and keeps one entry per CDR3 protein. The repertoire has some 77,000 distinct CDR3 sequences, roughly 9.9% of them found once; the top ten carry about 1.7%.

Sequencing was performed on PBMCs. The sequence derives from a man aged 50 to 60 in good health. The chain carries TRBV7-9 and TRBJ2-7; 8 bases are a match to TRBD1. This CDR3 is CASSPDRGYEQYF. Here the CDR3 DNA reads TGTGCCAGCAGCCCCGACAGGGGTTACGAGCAGTACTTC.